This TCR beta chain was recorded in a study of OX40 agonist ivuxolimab in advanced cancers. Blood samples were obtained at baseline, cycle 4 day 1, and cycle 7 day 1. Produced via immunoSEQ multiplex PCR; TCRdb's table is partial and in-frame only. Of around 27,000 clones detected, around 76% appear once; the ten largest clones hold less than 15%. This receptor was taken from an adult with an advanced solid tumor such as melanoma, head and neck, liver or kidney cancer. The material sequenced was CD4+ or CD8+ T cells sorted from blood, taken in a trial of the OX40 agonist ivuxolimab.

CDR3 residues: CASSYGTEVNGELFF. The CDR3 DNA is TGTGCCAGCAGTTACGGGACAGAAGTGAACGGGGAGCTGTTTTTT. The J gene is TRBJ2-2, the V gene TRBV6-6; 7 bases are a match to TRBD1. Germline CDR1 reads MNHNY; CDR2 reads SVGAGI (reference sequence). After removal of 2 bases from V and 7 bases from J, the junction contained 7 bases not matched to a gene. The length of the CDR3 is 15 residues.